A selection of T cell receptor beta chains follows, all from one sample in a study of T cells in localized non-small cell lung cancer. Sequencing used immunoSEQ multiplex PCR; TCRdb keeps in-frame clones, though not all of them. The repertoire has more than 2,500 clones, around 26% of them found once; the top ten carry 9.5% to 15%. The specimen comprised lung tumor tissue, sampled before any cancer treatment. These receptors were obtained from a man aged 40 to 69 with stage I squamous cell lung carcinoma. Each CDR3 is given with its conserved first and last residue. Each record gives: CDR3 length, D gene, V gene, CDR3 protein. D genes are given only for firm matches.

15	TRBD2	TRBV11-3	CASSSSTSGQETQYF
16	-	TRBV25-1	CASSRPSLTAGNTIYF
14	-	TRBV19	CASSIQGALTEAFF
14	TRBD1	TRBV6-8	CASSRNRGEQPQHF
14	TRBD2	TRBV2	CASRETSGGDTQYF
14	-	TRBV5-1	CASSRDMDTGELFF
16	TRBD1	TRBV11-3	CASSPGQGANNSPLHF
15	TRBD1	TRBV10-2	CAILPGGQGATEAFF
14	-	TRBV5-1	CASSLAGAGNTIYF
13	-	TRBV9	CASSVTGRYGYTF
15	TRBD1	TRBV9	CASSEETGATGELFF
15	TRBD1	TRBV10-2	CASSETDRENQPQHF
14	-	TRBV6-8	CASSLPGRTYEQYF
14	-	TRBV19	CASSIVKGNQPQHF
16	TRBD1	TRBV11-3	CASVSPRQGWGTEAFF
16	TRBD1	TRBV5-1	CASSPGQQSSGNTIYF
18	TRBD1	TRBV11-3	CASSRGQGTDRSNQPQHF
15	TRBD2	TRBV11-3	CASSWSGGGYNEQFF
13	-	TRBV28	CASSPHQNTEAFF
16	-	TRBV6-8	CASSKQTGAGNYGYTF
14	TRBD2	TRBV11-3	CASSLSGTSGLLFF
15	-	TRBV15	CASSLVGTNTGELFF
16	-	TRBV14	CASSHPSRTGYSPLHF
14	TRBD2	TRBV11-3	CASSLKSSGRDQYF
13	-	TRBV10-3	CAISESSLPEAFF